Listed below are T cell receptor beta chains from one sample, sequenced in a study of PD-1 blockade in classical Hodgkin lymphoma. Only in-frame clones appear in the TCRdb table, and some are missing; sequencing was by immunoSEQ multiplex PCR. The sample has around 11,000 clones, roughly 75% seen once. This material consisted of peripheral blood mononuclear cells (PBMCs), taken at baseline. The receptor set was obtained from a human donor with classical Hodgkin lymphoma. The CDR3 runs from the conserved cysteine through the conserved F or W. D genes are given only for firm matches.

CDR3aa: CASSQGTGANTEAFF
d_gene: TRBD1
v_gene: TRBV14

CDR3aa: CASSHTQSTNEKLFF
d_gene: NA
v_gene: TRBV7-9

CDR3aa: CASSYGTGFTGELFF
d_gene: TRBD1
v_gene: TRBV5-1

CDR3aa: CASSLAEGHRNQPQHF
d_gene: NA
v_gene: TRBV7-8

CDR3aa: CASSPQREGLLTDTQYF
d_gene: TRBD2
v_gene: TRBV27

CDR3aa: CASSPQNRAPSGNTIYF
d_gene: NA
v_gene: TRBV18

CDR3aa: CASSEVATVSNEKLFF
d_gene: NA
v_gene: TRBV6-1

CDR3aa: CASSKQGSSYEQYF
d_gene: TRBD1
v_gene: TRBV6-6

CDR3aa: CASSKTGGQYNEQFF
d_gene: TRBD2
v_gene: TRBV7-3

CDR3aa: CASSPGGTLTEAFF
d_gene: TRBD1
v_gene: TRBV5-4

CDR3aa: CASSFQQGATEAFF
d_gene: TRBD1
v_gene: TRBV11-3

CDR3aa: CASSSWGYEQYF
d_gene: NA
v_gene: TRBV5-4

CDR3aa: CASSLQGAVEQYF
d_gene: TRBD1
v_gene: TRBV28

CDR3aa: CASTWTGGTTGELFF
d_gene: TRBD1
v_gene: TRBV25-1

CDR3aa: CASSPDGGAYEQYF
d_gene: NA
v_gene: TRBV5-4

CDR3aa: CASSIAPTGLPGGYTF
d_gene: TRBD1
v_gene: TRBV19

CDR3aa: CASSSEFSATSTDTQYF
d_gene: NA
v_gene: TRBV5-4

CDR3aa: CAISESTAGAGEQFF
d_gene: NA
v_gene: TRBV10-3

CDR3aa: CASSPMTGITTEAFF
d_gene: TRBD1
v_gene: TRBV5-4

CDR3aa: CASTVGVGTEAFF
d_gene: NA
v_gene: TRBV19

CDR3aa: CASSPGSGAQPLHF
d_gene: NA
v_gene: TRBV18

CDR3aa: CASSYQQGHYEQYF
d_gene: NA
v_gene: TRBV6-5

CDR3aa: CASSSSQIPSYEQYF
d_gene: NA
v_gene: TRBV11-3

CDR3aa: CASNQGRWNEQFF
d_gene: NA
v_gene: TRBV2

CDR3aa: CAISPGTGGYEQYF
d_gene: TRBD1
v_gene: TRBV10-3

CDR3aa: CASSPDSPFTDTQYF
d_gene: NA
v_gene: TRBV6-1

CDR3aa: CASSQEVLGISEQFF
d_gene: NA
v_gene: TRBV4-2

CDR3aa: CASSYTHGYQPQHF
d_gene: NA
v_gene: TRBV6-5

CDR3aa: CASNRGVERPGANVLTF
d_gene: TRBD2
v_gene: TRBV9

CDR3aa: CASSLGGNTIYF
d_gene: NA
v_gene: TRBV5-1

CDR3aa: CASSLSQGRTDTQYF
d_gene: NA
v_gene: TRBV28

CDR3aa: CASSGVPAYEQYF
d_gene: NA
v_gene: TRBV30

CDR3aa: CASAGDRVPAGANTGELFF
d_gene: NA
v_gene: TRBV23-1

CDR3aa: CASSLYRGSGNTIYF
d_gene: TRBD1
v_gene: TRBV5-6

CDR3aa: CASSFRGTGHTEAFF
d_gene: TRBD1
v_gene: TRBV6-5

CDR3aa: CASSVSGANVLTF
d_gene: NA
v_gene: TRBV9

CDR3aa: CASSGDSPYQYF
d_gene: TRBD1
v_gene: TRBV9

CDR3aa: CASSGQGGDEQFF
d_gene: NA
v_gene: TRBV2

CDR3aa: CASSAPTDANTGELFF
d_gene: NA
v_gene: TRBV5-1

CDR3aa: CASSAGANTEAFF
d_gene: NA
v_gene: TRBV18

CDR3aa: CASSLGAGGPDTQYF
d_gene: TRBD1
v_gene: TRBV5-1

CDR3aa: CASTRRTGGYSPLHF
d_gene: TRBD1
v_gene: TRBV27

CDR3aa: CASSLFSASGGAKETQYF
d_gene: TRBD2
v_gene: TRBV5-1

CDR3aa: CASGGAQETQYF
d_gene: TRBD2
v_gene: TRBV30

CDR3aa: CASSWGTGGQPQHF
d_gene: TRBD1
v_gene: TRBV27

CDR3aa: CASGLVLSRTSGRTPYNEQFF
d_gene: TRBD2
v_gene: TRBV12-5

CDR3aa: CASSIGQGQETQYF
d_gene: TRBD1
v_gene: TRBV7-2

CDR3aa: CASSGRDYGYTF
d_gene: NA
v_gene: TRBV2

CDR3aa: CASSSRRVGNTIYF
d_gene: NA
v_gene: TRBV19

CDR3aa: CASSLDRGISYEQYF
d_gene: TRBD1
v_gene: TRBV7-2

CDR3aa: CASSLGYRGGQYF
d_gene: NA
v_gene: TRBV7-8

CDR3aa: CASSKNQPQHF
d_gene: NA
v_gene: TRBV5-1